This TCR beta chain was identified in a study of shared clonotypes between healthy human individuals. To note about this clone: Its matching antigen is unknown.

Original analysis: From ImmunoSEQ came sequences covering only the junction and carrying no quality scores, so filtering differed. Using immunoSEQ multiplex PCR, the repertoire was profiled, and TCRdb retains in-frame clones only, with some absent. That table gives V, J and clone size, and the DNA gave D and trimming. The sample gives 2 million to 2.5 million clones, around 95% of which show up once; around 0.13% is in the top ten. V lost 4 bases, J lost 0 bases, and 6 bases stayed unmatched. This CDR3 region has 16 residues. CDR1 is SGHNT, CDR2 YYREEE, per germline (reference sequence). Healthy HIV-negative adults with no recent acute infections or vaccinations were recruited as donors. The study separated CD4+ cells into CD45RA+ naive and CD45RA-negative memory subsets. Study observations and caveats: Relative to clonotypes present in all four donors, those not shared had lower generation probabilities.

The sequencing sample was made of naive CD4+ T cells sorted from blood. Subset indicated: CD45RA+ positively selected. This TCR was sampled from a young man in good health. The chain is built from TRBV5-4 and TRBJ2-3, with 9 positions matching TRBD2. DNA of the CDR3: TGTGCCAGCAGCGCCCGACTAGCGGTTAGCACAGATACGCAGTATTTT. Translated: CASSARLAVSTDTQYF.